One sample yielded the 25 T cell receptor beta chains listed below, sequenced in a study of shared clonotypes between healthy human individuals. Naive CD8 cells lacked CD45RO, underwent positive selection for CCR7 and left out terminally differentiated effector memory CD45RA+ cells. Generated by immunoSEQ multiplex PCR, the TCRdb table keeps only in-frame clones and is missing some. The sample holds about 680,000 clones; about 92% are singletons and the top ten take approximately 24%. The material sequenced was naive CD8+ T cells sorted from blood. These receptors were taken from a man between 25 and 39 years old in good health.

This clone was recorded a few times. Other DNA sequences in the same sample also yield this CDR3. This chain joins TRBV7-9 and TRBJ2-1, with a weak D call TRBD1 (6 bases). This CDR3 contains 11 residues. CDR1 and CDR2 from the germline V gene are SEHNR and FQNEAQ (reference sequence). Trimming removed 6 bases from V and 7 bases from J, with 7 bases in between. CDR3 in DNA: TGTGCCAGCAGAAGGGGGAATGAGCAGTTCTTC. It is translated as CASRRGNEQFF.

V gene TRBV15 combines with J gene TRBJ2-5, with TRBD1 matching over 9 bases. The trim removed 8 bases at V and 5 bases at J, leaving 6 bases unmatched. Germline CDR1 reads LNHNV; CDR2 reads YYDKDF (reference sequence). The CDR3 has 13 amino acids. The CDR3 nucleotides read TGTGCCACCGGGGACAGGGCTAGGGAGACCCAGTACTTC. The encoded protein is CATGDRARETQYF. The full variable domain, in which reference TRBV15 and TRBJ2-5 provide the parts outside the CDR3, is DAMVIQNPRYQVTQFGKPVTLSCSQTLNHNVMYWYQQKSSQAPKLLFHYYDKDFNNEADTPDNFQSRRPNTSFCFLDIRSPGLGDTAMYLCATGDRARETQYFGPGTRLLVL.

The chain recombines TRBV7-9 with TRBJ1-5; no reliable D call. The V gene lost 5 bases and the J gene lost 7 bases, with 9 bases spanning the gap. Germline-derived CDR1 and CDR2 are SEHNR and FQNEAQ (reference sequence). The CDR3 is 12 amino acids. The CDR3 nucleotides read TGTGCCAGCAGCCAACCAGGCCAGCCCCAGCATTTT. As protein: CASSQPGQPQHF.

A remark on this clone: The same CDR3 also results from other DNA sequences found in this sample. This rearrangement joins TRBV9 to TRBJ2-2, with D unclear. CDR1 and CDR2 (germline): SGDLS, YYNGEE. The CDR3 length is 15 residues. V was clipped by 0 bases and J by 0 bases, with 6 bases between them. The CDR3 DNA reads as TGTGCCAGCAGCGTAGGGCAGACGAACACCGGGGAGCTGTTTTTT. Its protein is CASSVGQTNTGELFF.

V gene TRBV27 combines with J gene TRBJ2-7; tentative D call: TRBD1 (6 bases). Deletions cut 7 bases from V and 0 bases from J, with 10 bases between. The CDR3 extends over 13 amino acids. Germline loops: CDR1 MNHEY, CDR2 SMNVEV (reference sequence). The CDR3 DNA reads TGTGCCAGCAAATACAGGGCCTCCTACGAGCAGTACTTC. It is translated as CASKYRASYEQYF.

This chain connects TRBV5-8 to TRBJ2-5, with unresolved D. CDR3 length: 16 residues. Germline values: CDR1 SGHTS, CDR2 YDEGEE. The V and J ends lost 0 bases and 2 bases respectively, with 14 bases between them. The CDR3 here is CASSLAYGRLQETQYF. The CDR3 bases are TGTGCCAGCAGCTTGGCCTACGGACGGTTACAAGAGACCCAGTACTTC.

The gene calls are TRBV4-1 and TRBJ1-2; 10 positions agree with TRBD1. Looked up from germline, CDR1 is MGHRA and CDR2 is YSYEKL. This CDR3 has 16 residues. Germline trimming cut 2 bases from V and 4 bases from J; bases unmatched to any gene: 7. CDR3 region: CASSQKETGGGYGYTF. The CDR3 DNA reads TGCGCCAGCAGCCAAAAAGAGACAGGGGGCGGCTATGGCTACACCTTC.

The chain links TRBV5-3 to TRBJ2-7; 11 bases agree with TRBD2. Being an ORF, TRBV5-3 has a function that is uncertain. V was pared by 4 bases and J by 1 base, with 1 base of the junction left unmatched. This CDR3 spans 14 amino acids. The CDR3 DNA reads TGTGCCAGAAGCGGGACTAGCGGATCCTACGAGCAGTACTTC. Translating it yields CARSGTSGSYEQYF.

This sequence joins TRBV7-9 and TRBJ1-6, with 10 bases fitting TRBD1. The J segment lost 4 bases and the V segment lost 1 base, leaving 4 bases of the junction unmatched. Germline assignment: CDR1 SEHNR and CDR2 FQNEAQ (reference sequence). The CDR3 runs to 17 residues. CDR3 in amino acids: CASSLGRDRGYNSPLHF. DNA of the CDR3: TGTGCCAGCAGCTTAGGAAGGGACAGGGGATATAATTCACCCCTCCACTTT.

This clone was recorded a few times. The genes are TRBV5-4 and TRBJ2-7; possibly TRBD1 or TRBD2 for D (5 bases each). V was pared by 1 base and J by 0 bases, with 11 bases between. The germline gives CDR1 SGHNT, CDR2 YYREEE (reference sequence). The CDR3 is 15 amino acids. The CDR3 nucleotides read TGTGCCAGCAGCTTGTACGGGGACGTCTCCTACGAGCAGTACTTC. Protein product: CASSLYGDVSYEQYF.

The chain combines TRBV27 with TRBJ2-7, with TRBD1 matching 9 bases. Germline lookup yields CDR1 MNHEY and CDR2 SMNVEV (reference sequence). This CDR3 is built from 13 residues. Trimming removed 5 bases from V and 6 bases from J; junction bases left unmatched: 5. The DNA of the CDR3 is TGTGCCAGCAGTGCCTTGGACAGGGGCGAGCAGTACTTC. The encoded protein is CASSALDRGEQYF.

V gene TRBV7-6 combines with J gene TRBJ2-3, with TRBD2 as a possible D gene (5 bases). The CDR3 has 16 amino acids. Germline CDR1 and CDR2: SGHVS and FNYEAQ. V was shortened by 3 bases and J by 0 bases, with 13 bases between the two germline ends. CDR3: CASSLSTRESTDTQYF. The CDR3 coding sequence is TGTGCCAGCAGCTTGTCGACGAGGGAAAGCACAGATACGCAGTATTTT. The full variable domain, its missing parts supplied by reference TRBV7-6 and TRBJ2-3, is GAGVSQSPRYKVTKRGQDVALRCDPISGHVSLYWYRQALGQGPEFLTYFNYEAQQDKSGLPNDRFSAERPEGSISTLTIQRTEQRDSAMYRCASSLSTRESTDTQYFGPGTRLTVL.

The rearrangement joins TRBV28 to TRBJ2-7; D not resolved. The CDR3 has 15 residues. Trimming took off 4 bases at V and 4 bases at J, with 17 bases between the two ends. Germline V gives CDR1 MDHEN, CDR2 SYDVKM. The CDR3 DNA reads TGTGCCAGCAGTTCAGACCTGACGGACCTTTACGAGCAGTACTTC. This encodes CASSSDLTDLYEQYF.

V is TRBV21-1 and J is TRBJ2-7; the listed D gene, TRBD2, was not tested against the DNA. TRBV21-1 is shown as a pseudogene. CDR3 length: 14 residues. CDR3 nucleotides: TGTGCCAGCAGCAGACTGAGTTGCGTCCACGAGCAGTACTTC. Amino acids: CASSRLSCVHEQYF.

The V gene is TRBV15, the J gene TRBJ2-2; perhaps TRBD1 as D (5 bases). CDR3 length: 14 residues. CDR1 and CDR2 (germline): LNHNV, YYDKDF (reference sequence). Deletions cut 3 bases from V and 7 bases from J, with 12 bases between. The CDR3 nucleotides are TGTGCCACCAGCAGCAGGGTGTCCGGCGGGGAGCTGTTTTTT. This sequence encodes CATSSRVSGGELFF.

This sequence joins TRBV5-1 and TRBJ2-5; TRBD2 matches 8 bases. J was trimmed by 2 bases and V by 0 bases; bases with no gene match: 3. Germline values: CDR1 SGHRS, CDR2 YFSETQ. CDR3 length: 15 amino acids. CDR3 residues: CASSLEVAGQETQYF. For the CDR3, the DNA is TGCGCCAGCAGCTTGGAGGTAGCGGGACAAGAGACCCAGTACTTC.

This chain connects TRBV27 to TRBJ2-7, with D perhaps matching TRBD1 or TRBD2 (5 bases each). The CDR3 sequence is 15 residues long. Germline loops: CDR1 MNHEY, CDR2 SMNVEV (reference sequence). Trimming cost V 2 bases and J 2 bases, with 13 bases left between them. The CDR3 region is CASSLAGAAAYEQYF. As DNA, the CDR3 is TGTGCCAGCAGTTTAGCCGGGGCAGCCGCCTACGAGCAGTACTTC.

The sample holds one count of this clone. The chain couples TRBV27 to TRBJ1-1; 7 bases match TRBD1. V was pared by 4 bases and J by 6 bases, with 8 bases of the junction left unmatched. The CDR3 length is 14 residues. From germline, CDR1 is MNHEY and CDR2 SMNVEV (reference sequence). In nucleotides, the CDR3 is TGTGCCAGCAGTTGGGAACAGGGGAGTCCTGAAGCTTTCTTT. This sequence encodes CASSWEQGSPEAFF.

This sequence joins TRBV28 and TRBJ1-4; D gene uncertain. V gave up 5 bases and J gave up 8 bases, with 15 bases separating them. The CDR3 is 14 amino acids. The germline gives CDR1 MDHEN, CDR2 SYDVKM. The CDR3 bases are TGTGCCAGCAGTAGGGTCGGGCGAGGGGAAAAACTGTTTTTT. This gives the protein CASSRVGRGEKLFF. Combining the CDR3 with reference TRBV28 and TRBJ1-4 gives the whole variable domain DVKVTQSSRYLVKRTGEKVFLECVQDMDHENMFWYRQDPGLGLRLIYFSYDVKMKEKGDIPEGYSVSREKKERFSLILESASTNQTSMYLCASSRVGRGEKLFFGSGTQLSVL.

The chain couples TRBV2 to TRBJ2-1; 11 bases align to TRBD2. Germline V gene lookup returns CDR1 SNHLY and CDR2 FYNNEI. CDR3 length: 16 amino acids. V trimming: 6 bases; J trimming: 3 bases; junction bases outside the gene matches: 7. CDR3 protein: CASSRITSGSYNEQFF. CDR3 DNA: TGTGCCAGCAGCCGCATTACTAGCGGGAGCTACAATGAGCAGTTCTTC.

The rearrangement joins TRBV4-1 to TRBJ2-7; 7 bases map to TRBD2. Germline CDR1 reads MGHRA; CDR2 reads YSYEKL. J lost 4 bases, V lost 0 bases, and 6 bases had no gene match. The CDR3 runs 15 residues. The CDR3 nucleotides read TGCGCCAGCAGCCAAGATCCAAGCGGGGTTTACGAGCAGTACTTC. This translates into CASSQDPSGVYEQYF.

A single count supports this clone. J is TRBJ2-3 and V is TRBV11-2; 8 nucleotides agree with TRBD1. V lost 3 bases to trimming and J lost 0 bases; unmatched junction nucleotides: 2. Germline V gene data show CDR1 as SGHAT and CDR2 as FQNNGV. The CDR3 runs 15 residues. This CDR3 is CASSFRDRSTDTQYF. Here the CDR3 DNA reads TGTGCCAGCAGCTTTCGGGACAGGAGCACAGATACGCAGTATTTT.

The chain recombines TRBV30 with TRBJ1-1; possible D gene TRBD1, 5 bases. Looked up from germline, CDR1 is GTSNPN and CDR2 is SVGIG (reference sequence). The germline V and J ends were trimmed by 0 bases and 5 bases, with 10 bases remaining between them. This CDR3 has 13 amino acids. The CDR3 here is CAWSVGVGTEAFF. The DNA of the CDR3 is TGTGCCTGGAGTGTAGGGGTAGGAACTGAAGCTTTCTTT.

This clone showed up just once. This chain connects TRBV15 to TRBJ2-5; 7 bases align to TRBD2. Germline trimming cut 6 bases from V and 4 bases from J; bases unmatched to any gene: 8. Germline-derived CDR1 and CDR2 are LNHNV and YYDKDF (reference sequence). There are 14 residues in the CDR3. The CDR3 is CATRGGEYRETQYF. The CDR3, as DNA: TGTGCCACCAGGGGAGGGGAGTATCGAGAGACCCAGTACTTC.

This chain uses TRBV30 with TRBJ2-1; possible D gene TRBD2, 6 bases. V was cut by 0 bases and J by 3 bases, with 12 bases left in between. The germline gives CDR1 GTSNPN, CDR2 SVGIG (reference sequence). The CDR3 loop spans 15 amino acids. The chain's CDR3 is CAWSVRSGSYNEQFF. CDR3 DNA: TGTGCCTGGAGTGTACGTAGCGGTAGCTACAATGAGCAGTTCTTC.